This T cell receptor beta chain was captured by sequencing in a study of T-cell reconstitution after alpha-beta-depleted transplantation in children. As to this clonotype: Its antigen is not known.

Preparation of the TCRbeta library used unique molecular identifiers. Each CDR3 protein gets one entry after TCRdb re-called the PCR reads with MiXCR. The sample holds 300,000 or so distinct CDR3 sequences, approximately 20% seen once. Regarding the study as a whole: Fresh T-cell production supplied most of the T-cell counts and diversity seen one year after transplant. Expanded graft clones, several hundred of them, were reportedly the source of alpha-beta T cells about two months after transplant.

The CDR3 has 14 amino acids. The V and J ends lost 2 bases and 1 base respectively, with 9 bases between them. Germline V CDR1 and CDR2: SGHRS, YFSETQ. The sequence came from a male patient younger than 18 who had a stem cell transplant for acute lymphoblastic leukemia, so the T cells may come from the graft donor. The sample in question was PBMCs, mostly from graft donor cells, obtained 180 days after TCRalphabeta/CD19-depleted stem cell transplant. The chain employs TRBV5-1 and TRBJ1-1, with D perhaps TRBD1 (5 bases). The CDR3 reads CASSFTGSNTEAFF. CDR3 DNA sequence: TGCGCCAGCAGCTTCACAGGTTCGAACACTGAAGCTTTCTTT.